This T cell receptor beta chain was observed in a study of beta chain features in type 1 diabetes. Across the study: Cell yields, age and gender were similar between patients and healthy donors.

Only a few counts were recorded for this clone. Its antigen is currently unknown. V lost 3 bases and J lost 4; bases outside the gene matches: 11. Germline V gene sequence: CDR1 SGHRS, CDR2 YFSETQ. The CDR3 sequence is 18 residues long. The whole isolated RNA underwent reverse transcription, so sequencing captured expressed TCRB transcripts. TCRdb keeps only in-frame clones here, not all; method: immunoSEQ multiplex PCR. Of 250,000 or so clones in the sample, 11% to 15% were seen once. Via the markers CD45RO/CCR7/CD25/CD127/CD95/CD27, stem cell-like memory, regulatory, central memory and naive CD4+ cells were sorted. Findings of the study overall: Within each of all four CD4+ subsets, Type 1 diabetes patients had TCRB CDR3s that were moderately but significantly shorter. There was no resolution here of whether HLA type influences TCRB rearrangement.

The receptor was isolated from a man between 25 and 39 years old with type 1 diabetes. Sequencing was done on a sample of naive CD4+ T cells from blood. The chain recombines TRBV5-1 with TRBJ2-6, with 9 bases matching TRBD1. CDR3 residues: CASSSVPGQGAGANVLTF. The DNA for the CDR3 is TGCGCCAGCAGCTCCGTCCCGGGACAGGGAGCGGGGGCCAACGTCCTGACTTTC.